The rows below give T cell receptor beta chains drawn from one sample of a study of immune heterogeneity within non-small cell lung tumors. MiXCR, applied by TCRdb to the multiplex PCR reads, yields one record per CDR3 protein. The sample lists 9,500 or so distinct CDR3 sequences; 26% were seen once. The sequencing input was lung tumor tissue. The receptors stem from a woman aged 45-60 years with non-small cell lung cancer. CDR3s include the opening cysteine and the closing phenylalanine or tryptophan. The D gene is left open where the match is weak. Some rows have no size entry. The others give once, few or many, or a class for an expanded clone.

>TRBV2|TRBJ2-7|NA|NA
CASKGYEQYF
TGTGCCAGCAAGGGCTACGAGCAGTACTTC
>TRBV6-5|TRBJ1-2|NA|NA
CASSYSRVGGLQLNYGYTF
TGTGCCAGCAGTTACTCGAGGGTTGGGGGACTGCAGCTAAACTATGGCTACACCTTC
>TRBV5-6|TRBJ2-5|NA|NA
CASSEGLQETQYF
TGTGCCAGCAGCGAAGGGTTGCAAGAGACCCAGTACTTC
>TRBV6-1|TRBJ2-2|TRBD2|many
CASSAPSGNTGELFF
TGTGCCAGCAGTGCACCTAGCGGGAACACCGGGGAGCTGTTTTTT
>TRBV11-2|TRBJ1-2|NA|many
CASSFDGYGYTF
TGTGCCAGCAGCTTCGATGGCTATGGCTACACCTTC
>TRBV6-1|TRBJ1-6|NA|many
CASSPSTVRVSPLHF
TGTGCCAGCAGCCCGTCAACAGTAAGGGTCTCACCCCTCCACTTT
>TRBV24-1|TRBJ2-7|NA|medium-sized
CATSDNARHYEQYF
TGTGCCACCAGTGATAACGCCAGGCACTACGAGCAGTACTTC
>TRBV6-1|TRBJ2-5|NA|NA
CASSEGLGKEETQYF
TGTGCCAGCAGTGAAGGACTGGGCAAAGAAGAGACCCAGTACTTC
>TRBV11-2|TRBJ2-7|NA|medium-sized
CASSSPDSLTYEQYF
TGTGCCAGCAGCTCCCCGGACAGTCTAACCTACGAGCAGTACTTC
>TRBV6-5|TRBJ2-7|NA|medium-sized
CASSYPSPGTASSYEQYF
TGTGCCAGCAGTTACCCCTCGCCCGGGACGGCCAGCTCCTACGAGCAGTACTTC
>TRBV6-1|TRBJ1-6|TRBD1|many
CASSAGQGPNSPLHF
TGTGCCAGCAGCGCCGGACAGGGCCCAAATTCACCCCTCCACTTT
>TRBV30|TRBJ2-3|NA|many
CAWSRYGQNSHTQYF
TGTGCCTGGAGTCGATACGGGCAGAATTCCCACACGCAGTATTTT
>TRBV13|TRBJ1-3|NA|many
CASSLVAGGNTIYF
TGTGCCAGCAGCTTAGTTGCAGGTGGAAACACCATATATTTT
>TRBV20-1|TRBJ1-1|NA|many
CSASGLEQGNTEAFF
TGCAGTGCTAGCGGGCTGGAACAGGGCAACACTGAAGCTTTCTTT
>TRBV28|TRBJ1-2|NA|medium-sized
CASSLAQTGGYTF
TGTGCCAGCAGTTTGGCCCAAACAGGAGGCTACACCTTC
>TRBV6-1|TRBJ1-1|TRBD1|many
CASTGQGVWTEAFF
TGTGCCAGCACCGGACAGGGGGTGTGGACTGAAGCTTTCTTT